This T cell receptor (beta chain) was recorded in a study of blood T cells in healthy people across ages. A second PCR of 7 to 11 cycles used a sample-barcoded 5' primer and a J-beta primer mix. Carrying 12 random nucleotides, a template-switch adaptor labeled each individual cDNA molecule. TCRdb used MiXCR to reprocess the 5' RACE reads, holding one entry per CDR3 protein. The table lists under 950,000 distinct CDR3 sequences, about 20% of them singletons, with 20% to 25% in the top ten. Collection of 8.5 to 10 milliliters of peripheral blood was performed for each donor. In the case of this clonotype: Its target is unknown.

The CDR3 sequence is 16 residues long. Germline lookup yields CDR1 DFQATT and CDR2 SNEGSKA (reference sequence). The ends lost 2 bases at V and 2 bases at J; junction bases unmatched: 5. Study-wide results and caveats: A strong correlation was seen between TCR beta diversity and naive T cell percentage. In long-lived donors, naive CD4+ cell counts and diversity exceeded those of aged donors.

The rearrangement links TRBV20-1 to TRBJ2-1, with 11 bases matching TRBD2. Sequenced sample: blood. The source of this sequence is a man aged 65-85 years in good health. Here the CDR3 DNA reads TGCAGTGCTAGACTTAGCGGGGGGGCCCCCTACAATGAGCAGTTCTTC. As protein: CSARLSGGAPYNEQFF.